Sequencing of this TCR beta chain was carried out in a study of T-cell reconstitution after alpha-beta-depleted transplantation in children. Molecular barcoding with unique molecular identifiers was used for the TCRbeta library. TCRdb called the PCR reads again in MiXCR, with one record for every CDR3 protein. The table includes a few hundred thousand distinct CDR3 sequences, over 25% detected once. With respect to this clonotype: Its antigen is still unknown.

Points from the study as a whole: Recipient T cells and thymic progenitors that survived gave rise to the high TCRbeta diversity observed at day 60 in some patients. T-cell numbers and diversity one year post-transplant derived largely from freshly generated T cells.

Germline lookup yields CDR1 SGHAT and CDR2 FQDESV (reference sequence). V gave up 8 bases and J gave up 4 bases, with 5 bases separating them. This CDR3 has 11 residues. V and J are TRBV11-1 and TRBJ2-2; a possible D gene is TRBD1 (5 bases). The receptor's source is a boy under three years old with Wiskott-Aldrich syndrome, due to receive a stem cell transplant. Sequencing used PBMCs, obtained before TCRalphabeta/CD19-depleted stem cell transplant. CDR3: CASQGTGELFF. CDR3 sequence (DNA): TGTGCCAGCCAGGGCACCGGGGAGCTGTTTTTT.